This is a list of T cell receptor beta chains from one sample in a study of cytomegalovirus exposure and HLA in healthy donors. Here immunoSEQ multiplex PCR was the method, and the copy in TCRdb shows in-frame clones only, minus some. The data show 200,000 to 300,000 clones, just under 85% seen once. Source material: PBMCs. These receptors all stem from a woman in her thirties or forties in good health and CMV-seropositive. CDR3s include the opening cysteine and the closing phenylalanine or tryptophan. A D gene is named only where the DNA matches it firmly. The size field is filled for only some rows; it gives once, few, many or a size class.

v_call,d_call,j_call,clone_size,cdr3_aa,cdr3_nt
TRBV7-9,.,TRBJ2-3,.,CASSSPQSGLDAYTQYF,TGTGCCAGCAGCTCCCCCCAATCGGGACTCGACGCCTATACGCAGTATTTT
TRBV28,TRBD1,TRBJ2-1,.,CASSRTGTGGFYEQFF,TGTGCCAGCAGTCGGACCGGGACAGGGGGCTTCTATGAGCAGTTCTTC
TRBV11-2,.,TRBJ2-5,.,CASSFSSDQETQYF,TGTGCCAGCAGCTTTTCTAGCGACCAAGAGACCCAGTACTTC
TRBV6-1,.,TRBJ1-2,.,CASSEIQVVGRGDYGYTF,TGTGCCAGCAGTGAAATTCAAGTGGTCGGGAGGGGAGACTATGGCTACACCTTC
TRBV27,TRBD1,TRBJ2-1,.,CASRPVTQGAEFF,TGTGCCAGCAGACCCGTGACACAGGGGGCCGAGTTCTTC
TRBV4-3,.,TRBJ1-2,.,CASSQGWLYGYTF,TGCGCCAGCAGCCAAGGGTGGCTTTATGGCTACACCTTC
TRBV6-5,TRBD1,TRBJ2-4,.,CASRDRGKNSQYF,TGTGCCAGCCGTGACAGGGGTAAAAACAGTCAGTACTTC
TRBV4-2,TRBD1,TRBJ1-3,once,CASSQAGQGLNTIYF,TGTGCCAGCAGCCAAGCGGGACAGGGTTTGAACACCATATATTTT
TRBV2,TRBD2,TRBJ2-1,.,CASSTVGGRDEQFF,TGTGCCAGCAGTACCGTGGGGGGGAGGGATGAGCAGTTCTTC
TRBV19,TRBD1,TRBJ2-3,.,CASSMLGTGPSTQYF,TGTGCCAGTAGTATGCTCGGGACAGGTCCCTCCACGCAGTATTTT
TRBV28,TRBD2,TRBJ2-2,.,CASGIAGVVTGELFF,TGTGCCAGCGGAATAGCGGGAGTAGTAACCGGGGAGCTGTTTTTT
TRBV28,.,TRBJ2-2,.,CASSLNRFYGSGELFF,TGTGCCAGCAGTTTAAATCGGTTTTATGGTTCCGGGGAGCTGTTTTTT
TRBV9,.,TRBJ2-3,few,CASSKLLDTQYF,TGTGCCAGCAGCAAGCTACTAGATACGCAGTATTTT
TRBV5-6,.,TRBJ1-1,.,CASSTGTGGLSEAFF,TGTGCCAGCAGCACCGGCACCGGGGGACTTTCAGAAGCTTTCTTT
TRBV10-3,TRBD1,TRBJ1-5,.,CAISESSDRDQPQHF,TGTGCCATCAGTGAGTCGTCGGACAGGGACCAGCCCCAGCATTTT
TRBV30,TRBD1,TRBJ2-7,.,CASSGTGGVYEQYF,TGTGCCTCAAGCGGGACAGGGGGCGTCTACGAGCAGTACTTC
TRBV28,.,TRBJ1-2,.,CASLVLGGSYGYTF,TGTGCCAGCCTTGTCCTAGGGGGAAGCTATGGCTACACCTTC
TRBV29-1,TRBD2,TRBJ2-6,.,CSVGLVGGGANVLTF,TGCAGCGTCGGACTAGTCGGAGGGGGGGCCAACGTCCTGACTTTC
TRBV4-3,.,TRBJ1-1,.,CASSQERGRGSFF,TGCGCCAGCAGCCAAGAAAGGGGCAGGGGTTCTTTCTTT
TRBV11-2,TRBD1,TRBJ1-5,once,CASSKDRGPLQPQHF,TGTGCCAGCAGCAAAGACAGGGGGCCCCTTCAGCCCCAGCATTTT
TRBV6-5,TRBD1,TRBJ2-2,.,CASSYSGTANTGELFF,TGTGCCAGCAGTTACTCGGGGACAGCGAACACCGGGGAGCTGTTTTTT
TRBV19,TRBD1,TRBJ1-4,.,CASSTTGGRNEKLFF,TGTGCCAGTAGTACGACAGGGGGTAGGAATGAAAAACTGTTTTTT
TRBV5-4,.,TRBJ2-1,few,CASSRMRDEQFF,TGTGCCAGCAGCCGTATGAGGGATGAGCAGTTCTTC
TRBV15,.,TRBJ1-1,once,CATSRAGTPYTEAFF,TGTGCCACCAGCAGAGCAGGGACACCTTACACTGAAGCTTTCTTT
TRBV30,TRBD1,TRBJ2-7,.,CAWKPGQPVRNEQYF,TGTGCCTGGAAACCGGGACAGCCGGTTCGCAACGAGCAGTACTTC
TRBV29-1,TRBD1,TRBJ2-7,.,CSVDTGTGWEQYF,TGCAGCGTTGATACCGGGACAGGATGGGAGCAGTACTTC
TRBV7-8,TRBD2,TRBJ2-1,.,CASRWASGRTYNEQFF,TGTGCCAGCCGCTGGGCCAGCGGGAGGACCTACAATGAGCAGTTCTTC
TRBV6-5,TRBD2,TRBJ2-2,.,CASSYSSGSVVGELFF,TGTGCCAGCAGTTACTCTAGCGGGAGTGTGGTCGGGGAGCTGTTTTTT
TRBV2,.,TRBJ1-3,.,CASSLTGSITGNTIYF,TGTGCCAGCAGCCTAACAGGGTCGATAACTGGAAACACCATATATTTT
TRBV5-4,TRBD1,TRBJ2-7,.,CASSPGQGGTYEQYF,TGTGCCAGCAGCCCTGGACAGGGGGGGACCTACGAGCAGTACTTC
TRBV5-1,.,TRBJ2-3,.,CASTSRGSYTDTQYF,TGCGCCAGCACGTCGAGGGGGTCCTACACAGATACGCAGTATTTT
TRBV2,.,TRBJ2-7,.,CASSPLGGVGSYEQYF,TGTGCCAGCAGCCCCCTCGGGGGTGTAGGCTCCTACGAGCAGTACTTC
TRBV6-5,TRBD1,TRBJ1-1,.,CASSYAGGTEAFF,TGTGCCAGCAGTTACGCAGGGGGCACTGAAGCTTTCTTT
TRBV11-2,.,TRBJ2-3,.,CASSLKVGIRTDTQYF,TGTGCCAGCAGCTTAAAGGTCGGGATCCGCACAGATACGCAGTATTTT
TRBV18,TRBD2,TRBJ2-3,.,CASSPLEGLAGITDTQYF,TGTGCCAGCTCACCCCTAGAAGGACTAGCGGGCATCACAGATACGCAGTATTTT
TRBV9,TRBD1,TRBJ2-1,.,CASSAFLGQYNEQFF,TGTGCCAGCAGCGCCTTTTTGGGACAGTACAATGAGCAGTTCTTC
TRBV2,TRBD1,TRBJ1-5,.,CASSVDRLHQPQHF,TGTGCCAGCAGCGTGGACAGGCTGCATCAGCCCCAGCATTTT
TRBV6-5,.,TRBJ1-1,.,CASSYSATNTEAFF,TGTGCCAGCAGTTACTCGGCCACAAACACTGAAGCTTTCTTT
TRBV14,TRBD2,TRBJ2-5,.,CASSQAPGTNKETQYF,TGTGCCAGCAGCCAGGCTCCCGGGACTAATAAAGAGACCCAGTACTTC
TRBV5-4,TRBD2,TRBJ2-3,.,CASSLGIAGGTDTQYF,TGTGCCAGCAGCTTGGGGATAGCGGGGGGTACAGATACGCAGTATTTT
TRBV28,TRBD2,TRBJ2-7,.,CASSLFSGGHEQYF,TGTGCCAGCAGTCTTTTTAGCGGGGGCCACGAGCAGTACTTC
TRBV28,TRBD1,TRBJ2-1,once,CASSPGTGLYNEQFF,TGTGCCAGCAGCCCCGGGACAGGGCTATACAATGAGCAGTTCTTC
TRBV27,TRBD1,TRBJ2-7,.,CASSTANRGHHPYEQYF,TGTGCCAGCAGTACCGCAAACAGGGGTCATCACCCCTACGAGCAGTACTTC
TRBV7-2,.,TRBJ1-2,.,CASSLDTGTRTGYTF,TGTGCCAGCAGCTTAGACACAGGGACCCGCACAGGCTACACCTTC
TRBV28,TRBD1,TRBJ1-2,.,CASSTGTGGFGYTF,TGTGCCAGCAGCACCGGGACAGGGGGATTTGGCTACACCTTC
TRBV27,.,TRBJ2-5,.,CANIQETQYF,TGTGCCAATATCCAAGAGACCCAGTACTTC